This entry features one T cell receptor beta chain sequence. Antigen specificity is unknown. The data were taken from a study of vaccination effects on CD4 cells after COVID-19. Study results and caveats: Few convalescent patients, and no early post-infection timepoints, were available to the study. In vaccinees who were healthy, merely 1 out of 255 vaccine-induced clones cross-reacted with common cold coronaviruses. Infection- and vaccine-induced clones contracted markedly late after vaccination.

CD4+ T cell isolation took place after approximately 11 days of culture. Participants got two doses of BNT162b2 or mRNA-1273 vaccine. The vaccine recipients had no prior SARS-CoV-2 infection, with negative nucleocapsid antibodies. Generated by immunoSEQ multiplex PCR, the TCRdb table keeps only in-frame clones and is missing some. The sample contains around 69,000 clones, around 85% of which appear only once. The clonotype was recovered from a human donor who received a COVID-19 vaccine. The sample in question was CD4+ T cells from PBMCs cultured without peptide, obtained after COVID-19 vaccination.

CDR3 sequence: CASSPRPGLGTDTQYF. CDR3 nucleotides: TGTGCCAGCTCACCACGTCCGGGCCTAGGCACAGATACGCAGTATTTT. This sequence joins TRBV18 and TRBJ2-3; no definite D call. Trimming shortened V by 1 base and J by 1 base, and 12 bases separated the two germline ends. Germline V CDR1 and CDR2: KGHSH, LQKENI. The CDR3 covers 16 residues.